This TCR beta chain derives from a study of shared clonotypes between healthy human individuals. CDR1 and CDR2 (germline): SNHLY, FYNNEI. V was trimmed by 4 bases and J by 0 bases, leaving 4 bases between them. This CDR3 is 12 amino acids long. Adult Caucasians living in Nashville, Tennessee made up all of the donors. The method was immunoSEQ multiplex PCR; TCRdb's version includes in-frame clones alone and lacks a portion of them. In the table there are some 2,000,000 clones, 90% to 96% of which are singletons. Study conclusions and caveats: What rarefaction showed was incomplete sorted-subset sequencing despite large depth.

As to this clone: The antigen is undetermined. This same CDR3 is encoded by further DNA sequences in the sample.

The origin of this receptor is a man between 18 and 35 years old in good health. The rearrangement links TRBV2 to TRBJ2-7; D is unclear. Sequenced material: naive CD4+ T cells sorted from blood. This sample's subset: CD45RA+ positively selected. CDR3: CASSGSSYEQYF. DNA for the CDR3: TGTGCCAGCAGTGGGAGCTCCTACGAGCAGTACTTC.